A single sample is the source of the 32 T cell receptor beta chains below, sequenced in a study of blood T cell repertoires in COVID-19. Using immunoSEQ multiplex PCR, the repertoire was profiled, and TCRdb retains in-frame clones only, with some absent. The table lists 55,000 to 70,000 clones, more than 75% of them singletons. What was sequenced was peripheral blood. The source is a man aged 60 to 75 with active or convalescent COVID-19.

CDR3 protein: CSASPGTGGPGELFF. The CDR3 DNA reads as TGCAGTGCTAGTCCCGGGACAGGGGGCCCCGGGGAGCTGTTTTTT. This sequence joins TRBV20-1 and TRBJ2-2; TRBD1 matches 12 bases. Germline V gene data show CDR1 as DFQATT and CDR2 as SNEGSKA (reference sequence). This CDR3 is 15 amino acids long. Trimming cost V 3 bases and J 6 bases; bases outside gene matches: 5.

CDR3 loop: CASSPRAGKTGELFF. The CDR3 nucleotides are TGTGCCAGCAGCCCCCGGGCGGGTAAAACCGGGGAGCTGTTTTTT. This sequence joins TRBV7-2 and TRBJ2-2, with D tentatively TRBD2 (5 bases). CDR3 length equals 15 residues. The germline gives CDR1 SGHTA, CDR2 FQGNSA. V lost 5 bases, J lost 5 bases, and 15 bases lay in between.

The chain links TRBV6-1 to TRBJ2-5; TRBD2 is a possible D gene (5 bases). Germline-derived CDR1 and CDR2 are MNHNS and SASEGT. V dropped 1 base and J dropped 3 bases, with 6 bases sitting between them. The CDR3 has 13 amino acids. The CDR3 DNA sequence: TGTGCCAGCAGTGAAGTCGGGGAAGAGACCCAGTACTTC. Its protein product is CASSEVGEETQYF.

CDR3 sequence reads: CASSQGQRGSNQPQHF. The CDR3 DNA reads TGTGCCAGCAGCCAAGGACAGAGGGGGAGCAATCAGCCCCAGCATTTT. The V gene is TRBV7-8, the J gene TRBJ1-5, with D perhaps TRBD1 (6 bases). The CDR3 totals 16 residues. Trimming shortened V by 5 bases and J by 1 base, and 15 bases separated the two germline ends. Germline-derived CDR1 and CDR2 are SGHVS and FQNEAQ.

The chain combines TRBV6-5 with TRBJ1-5, with D perhaps matching TRBD1 (5 bases). CDR3 size: 15 residues. Germline CDR1 and CDR2: MNHEY and SVGAGI. V shed 0 bases and J shed 4 bases, with 10 bases lying between them. The CDR3 spells CASSYSGGPNQPQHF. The CDR3 coding sequence is TGTGCCAGCAGTTACTCCGGGGGACCGAATCAGCCCCAGCATTTT.

This rearrangement joins TRBV28 to TRBJ1-5; no definite D call. CDR1 is MDHEN and CDR2 is SYDVKM in the germline V gene. The V end was cut by 6 bases, the J end by 2 bases, with 8 bases between. The CDR3 covers 13 residues. Here the CDR3 reads CASSKHGNQPQHF. CDR3 nucleotide sequence: TGTGCCAGCAGCAAACATGGCAATCAGCCCCAGCATTTT.

The J gene is TRBJ2-7, the V gene TRBV15, with D tentatively TRBD1 (6 bases). Trimming stripped 3 bases from V and 3 bases from J, with 18 bases between. The germline gives CDR1 LNHNV, CDR2 YYDKDF (reference sequence). CDR3 length equals 16 residues. CDR3 sequence reads: CATSRDMTGGNYEQYF. The CDR3 DNA follows: TGTGCCACCAGCAGGGATATGACAGGTGGAAACTACGAGCAGTACTTC.

The chain carries TRBV5-1 and TRBJ1-5; 9 positions agree with TRBD1. From germline, CDR1 is SGHRS and CDR2 YFSETQ. V lost 3 bases and J lost 8; bases outside the gene matches: 9. This CDR3 contains 15 residues. The CDR3: CASSSGTGREEPQHF. CDR3 in DNA: TGCGCCAGCAGCTCCGGGACAGGGCGAGAGGAGCCCCAGCATTTT. The entire variable domain, with the rest obtained from reference TRBV5-1 and TRBJ1-5, is as follows: KAGVTQTPRYLIKTRGQQVTLSCSPISGHRSVSWYQQTPGQGLQFLFEYFSETQRNKGNFPGRFSGRQFSNSRSEMNVSTLELGDSALYLCASSSGTGREEPQHFGDGTRLSIL.

The V call is TRBV16, the J call TRBJ1-4, with 7 bases fitting TRBD1. CDR3 length: 15 residues. With 2 bases clipped from V and 2 bases from J, the junction kept 2 bases outside the gene matches. CDR1 is KGHSY and CDR2 is FQNENV in the germline V gene. The CDR3 bases are TGTGCCAGCAGCCAAGGACAGGATACTAATGAAAAACTGTTTTTT. Its protein is CASSQGQDTNEKLFF.

This clone came up a few times. The chain couples TRBV2 to TRBJ1-4, with TRBD1 as a possible D gene (6 bases). This CDR3 is 15 amino acids long. Germline V gene data show CDR1 as SNHLY and CDR2 as FYNNEI. V dropped 3 bases and J dropped 7 bases, with 15 bases sitting between them. CDR3 in amino acids: CASSERTGPSEKLFF. Here the CDR3 DNA reads TGTGCCAGCAGTGAGCGAACAGGGCCATCTGAAAAACTGTTTTTT. Filled out from reference TRBV2 and TRBJ1-4, the complete variable domain reads EPEVTQTPSHQVTQMGQEVILRCVPISNHLYFYWYRQILGQKVEFLVSFYNNEISEKSEIFDDQFSVERPDGSNFTLKIRSTKLEDSAMYFCASSERTGPSEKLFFGSGTQLSVL.

Regarding this clone: Because the CDR3's place on the DNA is in doubt, the DNA is left out and the CDR3 is given as listed by TCRdb. The J gene is TRBJ2-5, the V gene TRBV2; TRBD1 is taken as the D call from the table, unchecked against the DNA. Germline CDR1 and CDR2: SNHLY and FYNNEI. Counting both end residues, the CDR3 totals 16 amino acids. The CDR3 sequence: CASSVGSGQGHGTQYF.

The CDR3 bases are TGTGCCAGCGGGGGGACAGCTCACTCTGGAAACACCATATATTTT. This codes for CASGGTAHSGNTIYF. V is TRBV2 and J is TRBJ1-3, with 7 bases that match TRBD1. Germline-derived CDR1 and CDR2 are SNHLY and FYNNEI. This CDR3 contains 15 residues. V lost 8 bases, J lost 0 bases, and 7 bases stayed unmatched.

The V call is TRBV19, the J call TRBJ1-4, with unresolved D. The CDR3 is 14 amino acids. V gave up 5 bases and J gave up 0 bases, with 7 bases separating them. Germline CDR1 reads LNHDA; CDR2 reads SQIVND (reference sequence). CDR3 loop: CASSSIATNEKLFF. CDR3 DNA: TGTGCCAGTAGTTCAATTGCAACTAATGAAAAACTGTTTTTT.

CDR3 in DNA: TGTGCCAGTAGTGAGACAGGGGGCAATCAGCCCCAGCATTTT. Its protein product is CASSETGGNQPQHF. The chain has TRBV19 and TRBJ1-5, with 8 bases that match TRBD1. Unmatched junction bases numbered 2, after V lost 5 bases and J lost 2 bases. Germline V gives CDR1 LNHDA, CDR2 SQIVND (reference sequence). The CDR3 is 14 residues long.

The J gene is TRBJ1-4, the V gene TRBV6-6; D might be TRBD1 (6 bases). The germline V and J ends were trimmed by 6 bases and 7 bases, with 15 bases remaining between them. CDR3 length equals 14 residues. Germline values: CDR1 MNHNY, CDR2 SVGAGI (reference sequence). CDR3 residues: CASRGQLVGEKLFF. The CDR3 DNA follows: TGTGCCAGCAGAGGACAGTTGGTTGGTGAAAAACTGTTTTTT.

CDR3 DNA sequence: TGTGCCAGCAGCGTAGCTGAAAGCGACAGGTACACCGGGGAGCTGTTTTTT. Protein product: CASSVAESDRYTGELFF. The chain recombines TRBV9 with TRBJ2-2; D might be TRBD1 (6 bases). V was pared by 0 bases and J by 3 bases, with 15 bases between. This CDR3 has 17 residues. Germline V gives CDR1 SGDLS, CDR2 YYNGEE.

This clone was counted only a few times. The chain recombines TRBV10-3 with TRBJ1-1, with D perhaps matching TRBD1 (5 bases). The CDR3 consists of 13 residues. Trimming removed 6 bases at V and 1 base at J, with 9 bases between. Germline values: CDR1 ENHRY, CDR2 SYGVKD. CDR3 nucleotides: TGTGCCATCAGGCCCAGGGAGAACACTGAAGCTTTCTTT. It encodes CAIRPRENTEAFF.

This clone was seen just once. J is TRBJ2-1 and V is TRBV11-2; D is ambiguous. Germline values: CDR1 SGHAT, CDR2 FQNNGV. Trimming took 1 base from V and 9 from J, leaving 13 bases between them. The CDR3 is 14 amino acids. For the CDR3, the DNA is TGTGCCAGCAGCTTAGTGACGGTAGACACTGAGCAGTTCTTC. As protein: CASSLVTVDTEQFF.

The gene calls are TRBV2 and TRBJ1-5, with D possibly TRBD1 on 6 matching bases. Trimming stripped 0 bases from V and 4 bases from J, with 7 bases between. This CDR3 has 14 amino acids. Germline V CDR1 and CDR2: SNHLY, FYNNEI. The CDR3 is CASSEARGNQPQHF. The CDR3 DNA is TGTGCCAGCAGTGAAGCAAGGGGGAATCAGCCCCAGCATTTT.

This clone was seen only a few times. The gene calls are TRBV7-8 and TRBJ1-4; D is perhaps TRBD1 (5 bases). CDR1 SGHVS and CDR2 FQNEAQ come from the germline V gene. The CDR3 has 15 amino acids. Trimming shortened V by 6 bases and J by 6 bases, and 17 bases separated the two germline ends. This CDR3 is CASSSRDFSYEKLFF. The CDR3 DNA reads as TGTGCCAGCAGTTCAAGGGACTTCTCATATGAAAAACTGTTTTTT.

The chain employs TRBV7-9 and TRBJ1-1; 8 positions agree with TRBD1. CDR1 and CDR2 (germline): SEHNR, FQNEAQ (reference sequence). CDR3 length equals 18 residues. Trimming took 0 bases from V and 5 from J; bases not matched to a gene: 14. The chain's CDR3 is CASSLAPSLAGGQTEAFF. The CDR3 DNA sequence: TGTGCCAGCAGCTTAGCGCCTTCTCTCGCAGGGGGCCAAACTGAAGCTTTCTTT.

The count of this clone is one. This rearrangement joins TRBV18 to TRBJ2-3; D call uncertain. Trimming stripped 4 bases from V and 2 bases from J, with 10 bases between. The CDR3 length is 14 residues. CDR1 is KGHSH and CDR2 is LQKENI in the germline V gene. CDR3 nucleotide sequence: TGTGCCAGCTCACGAAACTCCTACACAGATACGCAGTATTTT. This codes for CASSRNSYTDTQYF. Based on the CDR3 plus reference TRBV18 and TRBJ2-3, the full variable domain is NAGVMQNPRHLVRRRGQEARLRCSPMKGHSHVYWYRQLPEEGLKFMVYLQKENIIDESGMPKERFSAEFPKEGPSILRIQQVVRGDSAAYFCASSRNSYTDTQYFGPGTRLTVL.

The chain has TRBV11-2 and TRBJ1-3, with TRBD1 as a possible D gene (5 bases). Trimming left V 1 base short and J 0 bases short, with 10 bases between. The CDR3 is made up of 16 amino acids. CDR1 and CDR2 from the germline V gene are SGHAT and FQNNGV. CDR3 protein: CASSLVGALSGNTIYF. The CDR3 DNA follows: TGTGCCAGCAGCTTAGTAGGGGCGCTCTCTGGAAACACCATATATTTT.

The gene calls are TRBV7-2 and TRBJ1-1; tentatively, D is TRBD1 (5 bases). The V gene's germline CDR1 is SGHTA and CDR2 FQGNSA. This CDR3 has 15 amino acids. The V and J ends lost 5 bases and 1 base respectively, with 14 bases between them. The CDR3 reads CASSPPRGKNTEAFF. The CDR3 coding sequence is TGTGCCAGCAGCCCGCCGCGGGGGAAGAACACTGAAGCTTTCTTT.

J is TRBJ2-5 and V is TRBV5-4, with D tentatively TRBD1 (6 bases). The germline V gene has CDR1 SGHNT and CDR2 YYREEE (reference sequence). The CDR3 consists of 15 residues. V was clipped by 2 bases and J by 7 bases, with 18 bases between them. The CDR3 coding sequence is TGTGCCAGCAGCTTAAAGGGGACAAATTCCCGGACCCAGTACTTC. Its protein is CASSLKGTNSRTQYF.

CDR3 sequence reads: CASMGEGTYNEQFF. CDR3 nucleotides: TGCGCCAGCATGGGGGAGGGCACCTACAATGAGCAGTTCTTC. V usage is TRBV5-1 and J usage is TRBJ2-1, with TRBD2 matching 7 bases. Germline loops: CDR1 SGHRS, CDR2 YFSETQ. Trimming at V came to 6 bases and at J to 2 bases, leaving 5 bases not matched to a gene. The CDR3 has 14 amino acids.

This sequence joins TRBV5-4 and TRBJ2-7; possible D gene TRBD2, 5 bases. The germline V and J ends were trimmed by 0 bases and 5 bases, with 9 bases remaining between them. From germline, CDR1 is SGHNT and CDR2 YYREEE (reference sequence). The CDR3 totals 13 residues. The CDR3 DNA reads TGTGCCAGCAGCTTGGCTAGCACCCACGAGCAGTACTTC. This encodes CASSLASTHEQYF.

This clone was detected only a few times. V and J are TRBV3-1 (or the pseudogene TRBV3-2) and TRBJ2-7; 12 bases agree with TRBD2. The CDR3 is made up of 15 amino acids. Looked up from germline, CDR1 is LGHDT and CDR2 is YNNKEL (reference sequence). Trimming removed 6 bases from V and 4 bases from J; junction bases left unmatched: 7. The CDR3 DNA sequence: TGTGCCAGCAGACCGAGACTAGCGGGGGTGTACGAGCAGTACTTC. Protein product: CASRPRLAGVYEQYF.

This chain joins TRBV7-9 and TRBJ1-4; weak D call: TRBD1 (5 bases). This CDR3 has 14 amino acids. V was cut by 1 base and J by 6 bases, with 9 bases left in between. Per the germline V gene, CDR1 is SEHNR and CDR2 is FQNEAQ (reference sequence). The CDR3 protein is CASSLDQGDEKLFF. The CDR3 DNA reads TGTGCCAGCAGCTTAGACCAAGGGGATGAAAAACTGTTTTTT. Based on the CDR3 plus reference TRBV7-9 and TRBJ1-4, the full variable domain is DTGVSQNPRHKITKRGQNVTFRCDPISEHNRLYWYRQTLGQGPEFLTYFQNEAQLEKSRLLSDRFSAERPKGSFSTLEIQRTEQGDSAMYLCASSLDQGDEKLFFGSGTQLSVL.

The genes are TRBV11-2 and TRBJ1-2; a weak D match, TRBD1 (6 bases). The V and J ends lost 2 bases and 3 bases respectively, with 19 bases between them. The CDR3 is 17 amino acids. Germline CDR1 SGHAT, CDR2 FQNNGV. The CDR3 loop reads CASSLILPGARDYGYTF. The CDR3 region has the DNA TGTGCCAGCAGCTTAATTCTACCAGGGGCCCGGGACTATGGCTACACCTTC.

The chain employs TRBV23-1 and TRBJ1-3; 8 nucleotides align to TRBD1. TRBV23-1 belongs to the ORF category, with a function that is uncertain. The CDR3 totals 15 residues. V shed 2 bases and J 3 bases; nucleotides not matched to a gene: 3. CDR3 sequence: CASSQGTGYGNTIYF. The CDR3 DNA follows: TGCGCCAGCAGTCAAGGGACAGGTTATGGAAACACCATATATTTT.

This clone has just one count. The chain uses TRBV27 and TRBJ1-1; 10 bases are shared with TRBD1. CDR1 and CDR2 from the germline V gene are MNHEY and SMNVEV (reference sequence). V gave up 4 bases and J gave up 0 bases; unmatched junction bases: 2. This CDR3 is 15 amino acids long. CDR3 in amino acids: CASSSGTGVNTEAFF. The CDR3, as DNA: TGTGCCAGCAGTTCCGGGACAGGGGTGAACACTGAAGCTTTCTTT.